One and the same sample provided the 9 T cell receptor beta chains below, sequenced in a study of cytomegalovirus exposure and HLA in healthy donors. The study ran its PCR with 60 Vbeta and 13 Jbeta primers. Only in-frame clones appear in the TCRdb table, and some are missing; sequencing was by immunoSEQ multiplex PCR. The sample holds 150,000 to 200,000 clones, about three quarters seen once. Sequences were obtained from PBMCs. The source of these receptors is a girl aged 10 to 17 in good health and CMV-seronegative.

CDR3 sequence (DNA): TGTGCCAGCAGCTCACTAGCGGGGGGGTACAATGAGCAGTTCTTC. The encoded protein is CASSSLAGGYNEQFF. This rearrangement joins TRBV14 to TRBJ2-1; 13 bases are shared with TRBD2. This CDR3 has 15 amino acids. After removal of 5 bases from V and 4 bases from J, the junction contained 2 bases not matched to a gene. Germline V CDR1 and CDR2: SGHDN, FVKESK.

This chain links TRBV10-3 with TRBJ1-4; TRBD1 matches at 9 bases. From germline, CDR1 is ENHRY and CDR2 SYGVKD. V was pared by 4 bases and J by 6 bases, with 0 bases of the junction left unmatched. The CDR3 runs 13 residues. The CDR3, as DNA: TGTGCCATCAGTGGGACAGGGGATGAAAAACTGTTTTTT. Its protein product is CAISGTGDEKLFF.

The count of this clone is one. The chain is built from TRBV5-6 and TRBJ2-1; D not resolved. The CDR3 is 12 amino acids. The V and J ends lost 1 base and 7 bases respectively, with 6 bases between them. CDR1 and CDR2 from the germline V gene are SGHDT and YYEEEE. The CDR3 loop is CASSLSVNEQFF. CDR3 coding DNA: TGTGCCAGCAGCTTGTCCGTTAATGAGCAGTTCTTC.

This chain links TRBV7-9 with TRBJ1-6; the D gene is possibly TRBD1 (6 bases). CDR1 SEHNR and CDR2 FQNEAQ come from the germline V gene (reference sequence). V lost 4 bases and J 8 bases, leaving 15 bases between the germline ends. The CDR3 is 15 amino acids. The CDR3 DNA is TGTGCCAGCAGCTCAGGGGACGCATTCGATTCACCCCTCCACTTT. Amino acids: CASSSGDAFDSPLHF.

CDR3 amino acids: CASGQGAWEKLFF. The DNA of the CDR3 is TGTGCCAGCGGACAGGGGGCATGGGAAAAACTGTTTTTT. V gene TRBV6-5 combines with J gene TRBJ1-4; 11 positions match TRBD1. The germline gives CDR1 MNHEY, CDR2 SVGAGI. Trimming cost V 8 bases and J 8 bases; bases outside gene matches: 4. This CDR3 is built from 13 residues.

The count of this clone is one. This chain links TRBV4-1 with TRBJ2-7; possible D gene TRBD2, 7 bases. V was clipped by 3 bases and J by 3 bases, with 18 bases between them. CDR1 and CDR2 from the germline V gene are MGHRA and YSYEKL. This CDR3 comprises 16 residues. This CDR3 is CASSQENLGGHYEQYF. The CDR3 DNA reads TGCGCCAGCAGCCAGGAAAACTTGGGGGGGCACTACGAGCAGTACTTC.

The J gene is TRBJ2-7, the V gene TRBV6-1; TRBD1 matches at 7 bases. Trimming at V came to 1 base and at J to 0 bases, leaving 3 bases not matched to a gene. CDR1 is MNHNS, CDR2 SASEGT, per germline. This CDR3 region has 15 residues. The CDR3, as DNA: TGTGCCAGCAGTGAAGTGGGACAGCCCTCCTACGAGCAGTACTTC. This sequence encodes CASSEVGQPSYEQYF.

The chain is built from TRBV4-2 and TRBJ1-2; 10 nucleotides line up with TRBD1. CDR1 LGHNA and CDR2 YNFKEQ come from the germline V gene. The V segment lost 1 base and the J segment 3 bases; nucleotides outside the gene matches: 2. This CDR3 has 15 residues. For the CDR3, the DNA is TGTGCCAGCAGCCAAGCCGGGACAGGGGACTATGGCTACACCTTC. Translated, it gives CASSQAGTGDYGYTF.

The chain recombines TRBV5-4 with TRBJ1-1, with TRBD1 as a possible D gene (5 bases). The V end was cut by 2 bases, the J end by 5 bases, with 7 bases between. CDR1 is SGHNT, CDR2 YYREEE, per germline (reference sequence). This CDR3 spans 12 amino acids. The CDR3 DNA reads TGTGCCAGCAGCTTACGGGGGACTGAAGCTTTCTTT. Its translation: CASSLRGTEAFF.